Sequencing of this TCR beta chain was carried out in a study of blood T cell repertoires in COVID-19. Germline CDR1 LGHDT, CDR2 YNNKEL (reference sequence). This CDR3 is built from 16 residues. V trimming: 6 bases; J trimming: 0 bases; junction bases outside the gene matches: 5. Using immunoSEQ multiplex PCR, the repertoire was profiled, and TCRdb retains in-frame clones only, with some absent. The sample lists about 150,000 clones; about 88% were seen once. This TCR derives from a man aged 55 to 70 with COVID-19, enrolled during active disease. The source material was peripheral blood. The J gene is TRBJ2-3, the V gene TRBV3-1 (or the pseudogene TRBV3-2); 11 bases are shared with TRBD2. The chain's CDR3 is CASREGTSGSTDTQYF. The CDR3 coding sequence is TGTGCCAGCAGGGAAGGGACTAGCGGAAGCACAGATACGCAGTATTTT.